This record concerns one TCR beta chain sequence. From germline, CDR1 is SGHVS and CDR2 FQNEAQ. V dropped 5 bases and J dropped 5 bases, with 12 bases sitting between them. The CDR3 has 14 residues. The data originate from a study of PD-1 blockade in classical Hodgkin lymphoma. Repertoires were generated with immunoSEQ multiplex PCR, while TCRdb's copy carries only in-frame clones and drops some. The data hold fewer than 50,000 clones, with roughly 86% observed a single time. No patient escaped relapse after autologous stem cell transplantation, and brentuximab vedotin exposure varied. The sequence came from a human donor with classical Hodgkin lymphoma. This specimen consisted of peripheral blood mononuclear cells (PBMCs), obtained at baseline. V is TRBV7-8 and J is TRBJ2-2; no reliable D call. CDR3 sequence (DNA): TGTGCCAGCAGCCCATATACCGGTACCGGGGAGCTGTTTTTT. Its protein is CASSPYTGTGELFF.